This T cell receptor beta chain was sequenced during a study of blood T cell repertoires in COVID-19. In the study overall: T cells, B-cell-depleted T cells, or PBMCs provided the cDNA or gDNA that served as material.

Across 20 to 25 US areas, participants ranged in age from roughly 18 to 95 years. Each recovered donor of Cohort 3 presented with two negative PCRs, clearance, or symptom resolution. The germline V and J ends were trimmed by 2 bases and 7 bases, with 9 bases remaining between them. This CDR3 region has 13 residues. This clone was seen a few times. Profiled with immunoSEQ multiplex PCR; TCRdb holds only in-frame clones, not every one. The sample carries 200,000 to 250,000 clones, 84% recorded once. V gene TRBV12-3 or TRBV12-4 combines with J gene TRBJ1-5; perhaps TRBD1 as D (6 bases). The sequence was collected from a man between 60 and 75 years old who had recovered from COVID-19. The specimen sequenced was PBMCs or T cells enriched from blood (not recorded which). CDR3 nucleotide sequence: TGTGCCAGCAGTTTACAGGGGCCACAGCCCCAGCATTTT. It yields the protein CASSLQGPQPQHF.